Listed below are T cell receptor beta chains from one sample, sequenced in a study of vaccination and CD4 T cells after COVID-19. TCRdb processed the PCR reads anew with MiXCR; each CDR3 protein has one entry. Among about 15,000 distinct CDR3 sequences, around 50% were seen once, and the ten largest hold around 17%. For these TCRs, the target antigens are not known. Sequences were obtained from CD4+ T cells from blood, cultured in vitro. These receptors originate from a human donor who had recovered from COVID-19. Both conserved end residues are trimmed from each CDR3.

j_gene: TRBJ2-2
v_gene: TRBV7-9
CDR3aa: ASSIRTAGELF

j_gene: TRBJ2-5
v_gene: TRBV4-2
CDR3aa: ASSQGAVAGGEETQY

j_gene: TRBJ1-2
v_gene: TRBV7-2
CDR3aa: ASSPFRDYGYT

j_gene: TRBJ2-2
v_gene: TRBV12-3/TRBV12-4
CDR3aa: ASSKNTGELF

j_gene: TRBJ2-3
v_gene: TRBV27
CDR3aa: ASSFQRRTDTQY

j_gene: TRBJ1-2
v_gene: TRBV7-9
CDR3aa: ASSYLQGVGGYT

j_gene: TRBJ1-3
v_gene: TRBV29-1
CDR3aa: SVGDARTSGNTIY

j_gene: TRBJ2-6
v_gene: TRBV27
CDR3aa: ASSYGSGANVLT

j_gene: TRBJ2-5
v_gene: TRBV11-1
CDR3aa: ASSLGGKQETQY

j_gene: TRBJ2-7
v_gene: TRBV30
CDR3aa: AWQGTIEQY

j_gene: TRBJ2-1
v_gene: TRBV20-1
CDR3aa: SAMSLNWAYNEQF

j_gene: TRBJ2-2
v_gene: TRBV20-1
CDR3aa: SASRSGNTGELF

j_gene: TRBJ1-2
v_gene: TRBV19
CDR3aa: ASRGAAGYDYGYT

j_gene: TRBJ1-1
v_gene: TRBV20-1
CDR3aa: SATGSMTANTEAF

j_gene: TRBJ1-2
v_gene: TRBV6-1
CDR3aa: ASSARERDPQGYGYT

j_gene: TRBJ2-5
v_gene: TRBV20-1
CDR3aa: SAPPGSGRARETQY

j_gene: TRBJ2-5
v_gene: TRBV10-1
CDR3aa: ASSESGRGRETQY

j_gene: TRBJ2-2
v_gene: TRBV5-1
CDR3aa: ASSLEAGGELF

j_gene: TRBJ2-5
v_gene: TRBV20-1
CDR3aa: SALGLQETQY

j_gene: TRBJ1-6
v_gene: TRBV6-1
CDR3aa: ASRESSYNSPLH

j_gene: TRBJ2-5
v_gene: TRBV5-1
CDR3aa: ASRMNPTGTGGSVIQY

j_gene: TRBJ1-2
v_gene: TRBV5-1
CDR3aa: ASSPGGGLDGYT

j_gene: TRBJ2-2
v_gene: TRBV24-1
CDR3aa: ATRSGRNTGELF

j_gene: TRBJ1-1
v_gene: TRBV7-9
CDR3aa: ASRGQGGDTEAF

j_gene: TRBJ2-3
v_gene: TRBV20-1
CDR3aa: SARYAQGSDTQY

j_gene: TRBJ2-5
v_gene: TRBV15
CDR3aa: ATSRLTAKETQY

j_gene: TRBJ1-2
v_gene: TRBV29-1
CDR3aa: SVESNYGYT

j_gene: TRBJ2-3
v_gene: TRBV7-2
CDR3aa: ASSSVRDTQY

j_gene: TRBJ1-5
v_gene: TRBV6-1
CDR3aa: ASWSFALDQPQH

j_gene: TRBJ1-2
v_gene: TRBV19
CDR3aa: ASSVRTGSDGYT

j_gene: TRBJ2-4
v_gene: TRBV28
CDR3aa: ASSSKNIQY

j_gene: TRBJ1-2
v_gene: TRBV5-4
CDR3aa: ASRTRQGPYGYT

j_gene: TRBJ2-2
v_gene: TRBV30
CDR3aa: AWRGLAIGELF

j_gene: TRBJ1-5
v_gene: TRBV27
CDR3aa: ASSLVGPAYQPQH

j_gene: TRBJ1-2
v_gene: TRBV7-2
CDR3aa: ASSFGQGDYGYT

j_gene: TRBJ1-3
v_gene: TRBV12-3/TRBV12-4
CDR3aa: ASSSNQRGNTIY

j_gene: TRBJ2-3
v_gene: TRBV24-1
CDR3aa: ATSELGQGTDTQY

j_gene: TRBJ1-3
v_gene: TRBV20-1
CDR3aa: SARGGGTADTVSGNTIY

j_gene: TRBJ1-2
v_gene: TRBV30
CDR3aa: AWTPQEFSNYGYT

j_gene: TRBJ1-1
v_gene: TRBV20-1
CDR3aa: SAPGGTEAF

j_gene: TRBJ2-7
v_gene: TRBV20-1
CDR3aa: SARDSGGGSYEQY

j_gene: TRBJ2-7
v_gene: TRBV20-1
CDR3aa: SVPGGAYEQY

j_gene: TRBJ1-6
v_gene: TRBV9
CDR3aa: ASSVDFSNSPLH

j_gene: TRBJ2-3
v_gene: TRBV6-1
CDR3aa: ASSRSGTRAGDTQY

j_gene: TRBJ2-3
v_gene: TRBV11-3
CDR3aa: ASSQPSEDTQY

j_gene: TRBJ2-7
v_gene: TRBV18
CDR3aa: ASSWGQGYEQY

j_gene: TRBJ2-2
v_gene: TRBV6-2/TRBV6-3
CDR3aa: ASSYSPEGSGELF

j_gene: TRBJ1-4
v_gene: TRBV15
CDR3aa: ATSRGGVLF

j_gene: TRBJ1-2
v_gene: TRBV10-2
CDR3aa: ASSDGAGYGYT

j_gene: TRBJ2-7
v_gene: TRBV10-3
CDR3aa: AISEALAGAYEQY

j_gene: TRBJ2-5
v_gene: TRBV24-1
CDR3aa: ATSERRTSGLQETQY

j_gene: TRBJ1-2
v_gene: TRBV28
CDR3aa: ASSSPDRTRVYGYT

j_gene: TRBJ2-5
v_gene: TRBV27
CDR3aa: ASSFLAGGQETQY